Each of the 20 T cell receptor beta chains below was sequenced from the same sample in a study of cytomegalovirus exposure and HLA in healthy donors. The PCR had 60 Vbeta and 13 Jbeta primers. Produced via immunoSEQ multiplex PCR; TCRdb's table is partial and in-frame only. The data contain 100,000 or so clones, roughly four fifths of them singletons. The material sequenced was PBMCs. The receptor set was obtained from a man aged 25 to 40 in good health and CMV-seropositive.

The genes are TRBV13 and TRBJ2-7, with D perhaps matching TRBD2 (6 bases). Germline V gene data show CDR1 as PRHDT and CDR2 as FYEKMQ (reference sequence). The CDR3 runs to 12 residues. Trimming pared 4 bases from V and 4 bases from J, leaving 8 bases between. CDR3 sequence (DNA): TGTGCCAGCAGCTCGCGGGGATACGAGCAGTACTTC. It specifies CASSSRGYEQYF.

The V call is TRBV6-5, the J call TRBJ1-2, with 7 bases lining up with TRBD1. CDR1 and CDR2 (germline): MNHEY, SVGAGI. The CDR3 is 12 amino acids. V was pared by 6 bases and J by 8 bases, with 6 bases of the junction left unmatched. The CDR3 nucleotides are TGTGCCAGCAGGGAGACAGGGAGAGGCTACACCTTC. Translation: CASRETGRGYTF.

DNA for the CDR3: TGTGCCTGGAGCGGAGGTAGCGGGAGGGAAAGCTCCTACAATGAGCAGTTCTTC. This gives the protein CAWSGGSGRESSYNEQFF. V and J are TRBV30 and TRBJ2-1, with TRBD2 matching 11 bases. The CDR3 is 18 residues long. Unmatched junction bases numbered 10, after V lost 3 bases and J lost 0 bases. The germline CDR1 and CDR2 sequences are GTSNPN and SVGIG (reference sequence).

The CDR3 DNA follows: TGTGCCAGCTCACCAGCCAGAACCTACAATGAGCAGTTCTTC. Its protein product is CASSPARTYNEQFF. The gene calls are TRBV18 and TRBJ2-1; D uncertain. Germline CDR1 is KGHSH and CDR2 is LQKENI. The CDR3 has 14 residues. With 2 bases removed from V and 2 bases from J, the gap between germline ends came to 7 bases.

The V gene is TRBV30, the J gene TRBJ2-5; 9 nucleotides align to TRBD2. The CDR3 contains 14 residues. The trim removed 2 bases at V and 2 bases at J, leaving 3 bases unmatched. Germline CDR1 reads GTSNPN; CDR2 reads SVGIG (reference sequence). For the CDR3, the DNA is TGTGCCTGGAGTAAGCGGGAGGTTCAAGAGACCCAGTACTTC. This translates into CAWSKREVQETQYF.

The rearrangement links TRBV6-1 to TRBJ2-7; 16 bases are a match to TRBD2. CDR1 is MNHNS and CDR2 is SASEGT in the germline V gene. The CDR3 has 19 residues. The ends lost 0 bases at V and 2 bases at J; junction bases unmatched: 7. As DNA, the CDR3 is TGTGCCAGCAGTGAAGCTTCGTCCGGGACTAGCGGGAGGGCCTACGAGCAGTACTTC. Its translation is CASSEASSGTSGRAYEQYF.

The chain recombines TRBV28 with TRBJ1-2, with 7 bases that match TRBD1. V shed 6 bases, J shed 6 bases, and the junction held 13 bases outside the gene matches. This CDR3 comprises 15 residues. Germline CDR1 and CDR2: MDHEN and SYDVKM. The CDR3 sequence is CASRPGTATSDGYTF. CDR3 coding DNA: TGTGCCAGCAGGCCCGGGACAGCCACCTCGGATGGCTACACCTTC.

The chain carries TRBV5-4 and TRBJ2-5; TRBD2 might be the D (6 bases). The germline V and J ends were trimmed by 3 bases and 5 bases, with 14 bases remaining between them. Per the germline V gene, CDR1 is SGHNT and CDR2 is YYREEE (reference sequence). The CDR3 extends over 14 amino acids. This chain's CDR3 is CASSSRAEGETQYF. DNA for the CDR3: TGTGCCAGCAGCTCTCGAGCGGAGGGGGAGACCCAGTACTTC. The whole variable domain, remainder taken from reference TRBV5-4 and TRBJ2-5, is ETGVTQSPTHLIKTRGQQVTLRCSSQSGHNTVSWYQQALGQGPQFIFQYYREEENGRGNFPPRFSGLQFPNYSSELNVNALELDDSALYLCASSSRAEGETQYFGPGTRLLVL.

The chain employs TRBV7-9 and TRBJ2-7; a possible D gene is TRBD2 (5 bases). Germline loops: CDR1 SEHNR, CDR2 FQNEAQ (reference sequence). There are 13 residues in the CDR3. With 4 bases removed from V and 8 bases from J, the gap between germline ends came to 15 bases. CDR3 in amino acids: CASSSEVGGQQYF. CDR3 DNA: TGTGCCAGCAGCTCCGAAGTAGGAGGTCAGCAGTACTTC.

The chain couples TRBV5-5 to TRBJ2-7, with D tentatively TRBD1 (5 bases). Germline CDR1 SGHKS, CDR2 YYEKEE (reference sequence). This CDR3 is 14 amino acids long. Trimming took 1 base from V and 4 from J, leaving 12 bases between them. CDR3 coding DNA: TGTGCCAGCAGCTTGTGGACATTTGGGTACGAGCAGTACTTC. Its translation is CASSLWTFGYEQYF.

J is TRBJ1-1 and V is TRBV7-6, with D unresolved. Per germline, CDR1 SGHVS and CDR2 FNYEAQ. Trimming took off 4 bases at V and 1 base at J, with 7 bases between the two ends. The CDR3 totals 13 residues. Here the CDR3 DNA reads TGTGCCAGCAGCTCCCTCGGGAACACTGAAGCTTTCTTT. Translating gives CASSSLGNTEAFF. Supplemented by reference TRBV7-6 and TRBJ1-1, the full variable domain reads GAGVSQSPRYKVTKRGQDVALRCDPISGHVSLYWYRQALGQGPEFLTYFNYEAQQDKSGLPNDRFSAERPEGSISTLTIQRTEQRDSAMYRCASSSLGNTEAFFGQGTRLTVV.

The chain recombines TRBV29-1 with TRBJ1-2; perhaps TRBD1 as D (6 bases). Germline CDR1 is SQVTM and CDR2 is ANQGSEA. The CDR3 spans 12 residues. V gave up 0 bases and J gave up 8 bases, with 10 bases separating them. For the CDR3, the DNA is TGCAGCGTTGAAGAGTGGGGGCGAGGCTACACCTTC. Amino acid sequence: CSVEEWGRGYTF.

The V gene is TRBV13, the J gene TRBJ2-2; 11 bases are shared with TRBD2. CDR1 and CDR2 from the germline V gene are PRHDT and FYEKMQ (reference sequence). This CDR3 is built from 16 residues. Trimming removed 3 bases from V and 6 bases from J; junction bases left unmatched: 6. The DNA for the CDR3 is TGTGCCAGCAGCTTGCGCCTTAGCGGGAGGGCCGGGGAGCTGTTTTTT. Its protein is CASSLRLSGRAGELFF.

The rearrangement uses TRBV30 and TRBJ1-2; 12 bases map to TRBD1. V was pared by 3 bases and J by 9 bases, with 5 bases of the junction left unmatched. This CDR3 has 13 residues. CDR1 and CDR2 (germline): GTSNPN, SVGIG (reference sequence). CDR3 amino acids: CAWRAGTGGSYTF. Written as DNA, the CDR3 is TGTGCCTGGAGGGCCGGGACAGGGGGCAGCTACACCTTC. Together with reference TRBV30 and TRBJ1-2, the CDR3 gives the full variable domain: SQTIHQWPATLVQPVGSPLSLECTVEGTSNPNLYWYRQAAGRGLQLLFYSVGIGQISSEVPQNLSASRPQDRQFILSSKKLLLSDSGFYLCAWRAGTGGSYTFGSGTRLTVV.

The chain recombines TRBV6-5 with TRBJ1-1; 8 positions match TRBD1. After removal of 2 bases from V and 4 bases from J, the junction contained 3 bases not matched to a gene. Per germline, CDR1 MNHEY and CDR2 SVGAGI. The CDR3 has 14 residues. The CDR3 loop is CASSYQGAGTEAFF. CDR3 nucleotide sequence: TGTGCCAGCAGTTACCAGGGGGCGGGCACTGAAGCTTTCTTT.

This clone was detected a few times. V and J are TRBV7-2 and TRBJ1-1; D remains unclear. V gave up 5 bases and J gave up 5 bases, with 9 bases separating them. This CDR3 region has 12 residues. CDR1 SGHTA and CDR2 FQGNSA come from the germline V gene. The CDR3, as DNA: TGTGCCAGCAGCCGGCAGCGGACTGAAGCTTTCTTT. As protein: CASSRQRTEAFF.

The genes are TRBV19 and TRBJ2-5; 15 nucleotides line up with TRBD2. The J call may be wrong; the DNA end is better matched by TRBJ2-7. CDR1 is LNHDA and CDR2 is SQIVND in the germline V gene (reference sequence). The CDR3 has 18 amino acids. CDR3 sequence reads: CASSPRGTSGGYSYEQYF. The DNA for the CDR3 is TGTGCCAGTAGCCCACGCGGGACTAGCGGGGGGTACTCCTACGAGCAGTACTTC.

The gene calls are TRBV11-2 and TRBJ2-1; D unclear. Per germline, CDR1 SGHAT and CDR2 FQNNGV. The CDR3 spans 14 residues. Deletions cut 5 bases from V and 5 bases from J, with 13 bases between. CDR3 in amino acids: CASSHLQNDNEQFF. CDR3 bases: TGTGCCAGCAGCCATTTACAGAACGACAATGAGCAGTTCTTC.

The gene calls are TRBV27 and TRBJ2-1; 16 bases are shared with TRBD2. Germline V CDR1 and CDR2: MNHEY, SMNVEV (reference sequence). This CDR3 comprises 17 residues. V shed 3 bases, J shed 7 bases, and the junction held 6 bases outside the gene matches. CDR3 DNA sequence: TGTGCCAGCAGTTTCGCGGGACTAGCGGGAGGGCCGAATGAGCAGTTCTTC. Its translation: CASSFAGLAGGPNEQFF.

The CDR3 nucleotides read TGTGCCAGCAGCTTGGACGGGACAGGGTCCGCCGGGGAGCTGTTTTTT. This gives the protein CASSLDGTGSAGELFF. The V gene is TRBV7-9, the J gene TRBJ2-2, with 9 bases fitting TRBD1. With V trimmed by 3 bases and J by 6 bases, 8 bases remained unmatched. CDR3 length: 16 amino acids. Germline values: CDR1 SEHNR, CDR2 FQNEAQ (reference sequence).